The 21 T cell receptor beta chains listed next were all sequenced from one sample in a study of T cells in Graves' hyperthyroidism and ophthalmopathy (dated by TCRdb to about 2019). The library came from multiplex PCR. For sequencing, an Illumina HiSeq 2000 was employed. The TCR beta CDR3 regions were amplified from the RNA transcripts. For the first round of RT-PCR on the TCR CDR3, the HTBI primer set was used together with the Qiagen OneStep RT-PCR kit. In-frame beta chains were kept once TCRdb had trimmed the public reads at Q25 with fastp and called clones with MiXCR. Entries are consolidated by CDR3 protein sequence, retaining the most common genes and DNA. Across this sample there are 250,000 to 300,000 distinct CDR3 sequences, with 13% to 15% seen only once. 13% of the sample is taken by the ten largest. Source material: blood. Receptors were obtained from a woman between 40 and 50 years old with Graves' hyperthyroidism that later progressed to Graves' ophthalmopathy.

This clonotype showed up many times. The gene calls are TRBV6-5 and TRBJ2-7; maybe TRBD2 (5 bases). The CDR3 is 15 residues long. The germline V and J ends were trimmed by 2 bases and 1 base, with 12 bases remaining between them. CDR1 and CDR2 from the germline V gene are MNHEY and SVGAGI. CDR3 protein: CASSYHGGGSYEQYF. CDR3 bases: TGTGCCAGCAGTTACCATGGAGGCGGTTCCTACGAGCAGTACTTC.

This clonotype came up many times. The chain uses TRBV7-9 and TRBJ2-7; the D gene could be TRBD1 or TRBD2 (5 bases each). This CDR3 region has 15 residues. V was trimmed by 0 bases and J by 5 bases, leaving 14 bases between them. Per the germline V gene, CDR1 is SEHNR and CDR2 is FQNEAQ (reference sequence). The CDR3 sequence is CASSLAGRVRDEQYF. CDR3 DNA: TGTGCCAGCAGCTTAGCGGGACGCGTTCGGGACGAGCAGTACTTC.

This clonotype was observed a few times. The V and J genes are TRBV2 and TRBJ1-2; TRBD1 is a possible D gene (6 bases). V was shortened by 4 bases and J by 7 bases, with 16 bases between the two germline ends. The CDR3 is 14 residues long. The germline gives CDR1 SNHLY, CDR2 FYNNEI. The CDR3 DNA follows: TGTGCCAGCAGTGGGGACACTGGGGTCTCTGGCTACACCTTC. Its translation: CASSGDTGVSGYTF.

This clonotype was detected only a few times. The chain carries TRBV12-3 or TRBV12-4 and TRBJ2-5, with D perhaps matching TRBD1 or TRBD2 (5 bases each). V lost 3 bases and J lost 4, with 9 bases in between. The CDR3 is made up of 13 amino acids. The CDR3 nucleotides read TGTGCCAGCAGTTTTCGGGGACGAGAGACCCAGTACTTC. It encodes CASSFRGRETQYF.

The rearrangement links TRBV7-9 to TRBJ2-1; 10 bases map to TRBD2. The CDR3 totals 16 residues. The V and J ends lost 5 bases and 9 bases, in that order; junction bases with no gene match: 13. Per germline, CDR1 SEHNR and CDR2 FQNEAQ (reference sequence). This CDR3 reads CASSVPASGSLVEQFF. CDR3 nucleotide sequence: TGTGCCAGCAGCGTCCCCGCTAGCGGGAGTTTGGTTGAGCAGTTCTTC.

The chain recombines TRBV20-1 with TRBJ2-7, with D perhaps matching TRBD2 (5 bases). The V gene lost 0 bases and the J gene lost 0 bases, with 15 bases spanning the gap. The germline V gene encodes CDR1 DFQATT and CDR2 SNEGSKA (reference sequence). The CDR3 totals 16 residues. The CDR3 loop reads CSARDIWAGDSYEQYF. The CDR3, as DNA: TGCAGTGCTAGAGACATATGGGCGGGTGACTCCTACGAGCAGTACTTC.

This clonotype has a count of ten or more. This sequence joins TRBV28 and TRBJ2-2; 7 bases line up with TRBD1. From germline, CDR1 is MDHEN and CDR2 SYDVKM. With 6 bases clipped from V and 6 bases from J, the junction kept 10 bases outside the gene matches. CDR3 length equals 15 residues. CDR3 sequence reads: CASRPLRQGAGELFF. As DNA, the CDR3 is TGTGCCAGCAGGCCGCTTCGACAGGGTGCCGGGGAGCTGTTTTTT.

This clonotype was detected ten times or more. The chain is built from TRBV5-8 and TRBJ1-2, with unresolved D. V lost 4 bases, J lost 4 bases, and 11 bases lay in between. Germline CDR1 reads SGHTS; CDR2 reads YDEGEE. There are 13 residues in the CDR3. The CDR3 region has the DNA TGTGCCAGCAGCCTGGTAGGCGGCTATGGCTACACCTTC. Translation: CASSLVGGYGYTF.

The chain joins TRBV2 to TRBJ1-5, with D possibly being TRBD1 (5 bases). In germline, CDR1 is SNHLY, CDR2 FYNNEI. The CDR3 totals 13 residues. Trimming left V 10 bases short and J 6 bases short, with 16 bases between. CDR3 amino acids: CATGTGQGQPQHF. In nucleotides, the CDR3 is TGTGCCACCGGGACCGGCCAGGGTCAGCCCCAGCATTTT.

The chain employs TRBV28 and TRBJ1-2, with 7 nucleotides matching TRBD1. This CDR3 region has 16 residues. CDR1 MDHEN and CDR2 SYDVKM come from the germline V gene. J lost 4 bases, V lost 5 bases, and 13 bases had no gene match. CDR3 protein: CASSPLAGGGTYGYTF. CDR3 in DNA: TGTGCCAGCAGTCCACTAGCGGGAGGGGGCACCTATGGCTACACCTTC.

This clonotype was counted many times. The chain joins TRBV27 to TRBJ2-3; tentatively, D is TRBD1 (5 bases). The CDR3 is made up of 12 amino acids. Trimming took off 6 bases at V and 12 bases at J, with 16 bases between the two ends. From germline, CDR1 is MNHEY and CDR2 SMNVEV (reference sequence). The CDR3 region is CASRQGNPPQYF. The CDR3 DNA follows: TGTGCCAGCAGGCAGGGAAATCCCCCACAGTATTTT.

This clonotype has just a few counts. This sequence joins TRBV4-2 and TRBJ2-1; D gene uncertain. With 0 bases removed from V and 2 bases from J, the gap between germline ends came to 11 bases. CDR3 length equals 16 residues. Germline V gene lookup returns CDR1 LGHNA and CDR2 YNFKEQ. CDR3 protein: CASSQDRGGAYNEQFF. The CDR3 nucleotides read TGTGCCAGCAGCCAAGATAGAGGTGGGGCCTACAATGAGCAGTTCTTC.

This clonotype was seen many times. The chain is built from TRBV25-1 and TRBJ1-4, with 7 bases lining up with TRBD1. The CDR3 covers 16 residues. CDR1 and CDR2 from the germline V gene are MGHDK and SYGVNS. With V trimmed by 1 base and J by 0 bases, 2 bases remained unmatched. CDR3 nucleotides: TGTGCCAGCAGTGAATGGAGGGGGCCAACTAATGAAAAACTGTTTTTT. Translating it yields CASSEWRGPTNEKLFF.

This clonotype was detected only a few times. CDR3 coding DNA: TGTGCCAGCAGGCAAGCGGGAGAGTTGAGAGAGCAGTACTTC. Its translation is CASRQAGELREQYF. The V and J genes are TRBV28 and TRBJ2-7; 8 nucleotides line up with TRBD2. CDR3 size: 14 residues. With 6 bases clipped from V and 7 bases from J, the junction kept 11 bases outside the gene matches. The germline V gene has CDR1 MDHEN and CDR2 SYDVKM.

There are many counts of this clonotype. This chain links TRBV10-3 with TRBJ2-5; TRBD2 matches at 8 bases. Germline V gives CDR1 ENHRY, CDR2 SYGVKD. J gave up 4 bases and V 10 bases, and 8 bases lay outside the gene matches. The CDR3 covers 13 residues. CDR3 nucleotide sequence: TGTGCCACCCGAGCGGGAGTGCCAGAGACCCAGTACTTC. Protein sequence: CATRAGVPETQYF.

This clonotype was picked up many times. The J gene is TRBJ1-6, the V gene TRBV28; 8 bases agree with TRBD1. The CDR3 runs to 15 residues. Germline V CDR1 and CDR2: MDHEN, SYDVKM. With 7 bases clipped from V and 5 bases from J, the junction kept 7 bases outside the gene matches. CDR3 in amino acids: CASTTGGANNSPLHF. The CDR3 DNA reads as TGTGCCAGCACCACAGGGGGTGCTAATAATTCACCCCTCCACTTT.

This clonotype was seen many times. The chain couples TRBV30 to TRBJ1-5; tentatively, D is TRBD1 (5 bases). Trimming removed 0 bases from V and 0 bases from J, with 15 bases in between. The germline V gene has CDR1 GTSNPN and CDR2 SVGIG (reference sequence). CDR3 length equals 17 residues. CDR3 in DNA: TGTGCCTGGAGTGTAACGCGGACATCCGATAGCAATCAGCCCCAGCATTTT. It translates to CAWSVTRTSDSNQPQHF. The full variable domain, completed using reference TRBV30 and TRBJ1-5, is SQTIHQWPATLVQPVGSPLSLECTVEGTSNPNLYWYRQAAGRGLQLLFYSVGIGQISSEVPQNLSASRPQDRQFILSSKKLLLSDSGFYLCAWSVTRTSDSNQPQHFGDGTRLSIL.

This clonotype was counted at least ten times. The chain carries TRBV15 and TRBJ2-5; no clear D gene. The CDR3 sequence is 13 residues long. Trimming removed 3 bases from V and 9 bases from J, with 14 bases in between. Per germline, CDR1 LNHNV and CDR2 YYDKDF (reference sequence). The CDR3, as DNA: TGTGCCACCAGCAGGAGAGCCGGTGAGGCCCAGTACTTC. Translating gives CATSRRAGEAQYF.

Ten or more counts support this clonotype. The chain couples TRBV3-1 to TRBJ2-2; 10 bases align to TRBD2. The CDR3 contains 16 residues. CDR1 and CDR2 (germline): LGHDT, YNNKEL (reference sequence). V shed 2 bases, J shed 5 bases, and the junction held 5 bases outside the gene matches. For the CDR3, the DNA is TGTGCCAGCAGCCAACTAGCGGGAGCGGGAACCGGGGAGCTGTTTTTT. Protein: CASSQLAGAGTGELFF.

This clonotype was seen ten or more times. This rearrangement joins TRBV3-1 to TRBJ2-1, with D uncertain. The CDR3 extends over 15 amino acids. Trimming removed 2 bases from V and 0 bases from J, with 8 bases in between. The germline V gene encodes CDR1 LGHDT and CDR2 YNNKEL (reference sequence). In DNA, the CDR3 is TGTGCCAGCAGCCAACTGGAGAGCTCCTACAATGAGCAGTTCTTC. Its protein product is CASSQLESSYNEQFF.

This clonotype has ten or more counts. The chain has TRBV9 and TRBJ2-7, with D possibly TRBD2 on 6 matching bases. V was pared by 3 bases and J by 4 bases, with 14 bases between. CDR1 is SGDLS, CDR2 YYNGEE, per germline. The CDR3 has 14 residues. CDR3 amino acids: CASSAASVSYEQYF. The DNA of the CDR3 is TGTGCCAGCAGCGCGGCTAGCGTCTCTTACGAGCAGTACTTC.